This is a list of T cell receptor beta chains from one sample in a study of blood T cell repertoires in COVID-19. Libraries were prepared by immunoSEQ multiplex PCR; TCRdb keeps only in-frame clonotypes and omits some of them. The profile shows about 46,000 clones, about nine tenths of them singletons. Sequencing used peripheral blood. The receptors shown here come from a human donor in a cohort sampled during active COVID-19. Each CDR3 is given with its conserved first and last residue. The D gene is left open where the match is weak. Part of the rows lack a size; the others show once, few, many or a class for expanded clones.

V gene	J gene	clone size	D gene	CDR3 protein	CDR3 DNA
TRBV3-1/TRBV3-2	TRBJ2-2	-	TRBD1	CASSPGTGTGELFF	TGTGCCAGCAGCCCCGGGACAGGGACCGGGGAGCTGTTTTTT
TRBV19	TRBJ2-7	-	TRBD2	CASSIDPAGASYEQYF	TGTGCCAGTAGTATAGACCCAGCGGGAGCGTCCTACGAGCAGTACTTC
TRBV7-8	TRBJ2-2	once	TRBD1	CASSPVGTALTGELFF	TGTGCCAGCAGCCCGGTTGGGACAGCTCTTACCGGGGAGCTGTTTTTT
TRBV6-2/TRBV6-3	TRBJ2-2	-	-	CASSYASDGGELFF	TGTGCCAGCAGTTACGCTAGCGATGGCGGGGAGCTGTTTTTT
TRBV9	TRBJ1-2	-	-	CASSAAAAAGYGYTF	TGTGCCAGCAGCGCCGCCGCGGCCGCGGGGTATGGCTACACCTTC
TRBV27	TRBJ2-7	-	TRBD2	CASQAAGDGGQYF	TGTGCCAGCCAGGCAGCGGGAGACGGTGGGCAGTACTTC
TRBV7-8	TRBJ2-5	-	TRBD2	CASSLRASGGAGETQYF	TGTGCCAGCAGCTTAAGGGCTAGCGGGGGGGCCGGGGAGACCCAGTACTTC
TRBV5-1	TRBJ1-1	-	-	CASSLSRTTPPEAFF	TGCGCCAGCAGCTTGTCGAGGACAACACCCCCTGAAGCTTTCTTT
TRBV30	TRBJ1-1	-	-	CAWSTGKGTEAFF	TGTGCCTGGAGTACAGGTAAGGGCACTGAAGCTTTCTTT
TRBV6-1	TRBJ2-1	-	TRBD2	CASSAALGTSGSYNEQFF	TGTGCCAGCAGTGCAGCCCTTGGGACTAGCGGGAGCTACAATGAGCAGTTCTTC
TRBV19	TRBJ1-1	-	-	CASRSVPGNTEAFF	TGTGCCAGTCGTTCCGTACCAGGGAACACTGAAGCTTTCTTT
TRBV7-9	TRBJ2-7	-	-	CASSLGDFYSYEQYF	TGTGCCAGCAGCTTAGGGGACTTCTACTCCTACGAGCAGTACTTC
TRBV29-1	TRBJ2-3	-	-	CSAGRVGEADTQYF	TGCAGCGCCGGCAGGGTAGGGGAGGCAGATACGCAGTATTTT
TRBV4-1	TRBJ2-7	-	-	CASSQAAGSYEQYF	TGCGCCAGCAGCCAAGCTGCGGGTTCCTACGAGCAGTACTTC
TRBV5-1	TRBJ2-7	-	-	CASSLGLGDYEQYF	TGCGCCAGCAGCTTGGGACTAGGTGACTACGAGCAGTACTTC
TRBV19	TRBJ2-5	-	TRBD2	CASSSGTSGGETQYF	TGTGCCAGTAGTTCTGGGACTAGCGGGGGAGAGACCCAGTACTTC
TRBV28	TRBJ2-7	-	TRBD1	CASSPRPGRDSLYF	TGTGCCAGCAGTCCAAGGCCCGGAAGGGACAGCCTGTACTTC
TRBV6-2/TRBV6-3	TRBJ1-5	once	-	CASSYLDTSNQPQHF	TGTGCCAGCAGTTACCTGGACACCAGCAATCAGCCCCAGCATTTT
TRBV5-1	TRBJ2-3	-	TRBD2	CASSLVSGGTDTQYF	TGCGCCAGCAGCTTGGTTAGCGGGGGCACAGATACGCAGTATTTT
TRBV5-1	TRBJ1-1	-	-	CASSEDSLNTEAFF	TGCGCCAGCAGCGAGGACAGCCTGAACACTGAAGCTTTCTTT
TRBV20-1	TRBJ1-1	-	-	CSARVSAEAFF	TGCAGTGCTCGGGTCAGCGCTGAAGCTTTCTTT
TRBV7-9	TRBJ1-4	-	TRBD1	CASRDRGGEKLFF	TGTGCCAGCAGAGACAGGGGGGGTGAAAAACTGTTTTTT
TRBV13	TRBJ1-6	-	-	CASSLGPGFDSPLHF	TGTGCCAGCAGCTTAGGCCCAGGGTTTGATTCACCCCTCCACTTT
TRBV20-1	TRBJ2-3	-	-	CSAYEADTQYF	TGCAGTGCTTACGAGGCAGATACGCAGTATTTT
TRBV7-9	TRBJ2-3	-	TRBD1	CASSTRTGDFADTQYF	TGTGCCAGCAGCACCCGGACAGGGGATTTCGCAGATACGCAGTATTTT
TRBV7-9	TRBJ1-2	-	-	CASSLAGSGGYTF	TGTGCCAGCAGCTTAGCCGGGAGCGGGGGCTACACCTTC
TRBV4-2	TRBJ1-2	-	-	CASSPEEGGYGYTF	TGTGCCAGCAGCCCTGAGGAGGGAGGCTATGGCTACACCTTC
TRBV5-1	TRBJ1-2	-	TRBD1	CASSLDLTGHGYTF	TGCGCCAGCAGCCTTGACCTGACAGGGCATGGCTACACCTTC
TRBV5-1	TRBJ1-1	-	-	CASSIDGGATEAFF	TGCGCCAGCAGCATAGACGGAGGGGCCACTGAAGCTTTCTTT
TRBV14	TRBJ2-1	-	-	CASSHVVNEQFF	TGTGCCAGCAGCCACGTCGTCAATGAGCAGTTCTTC
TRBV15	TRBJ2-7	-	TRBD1	CATSRVTRGRNEQYF	TGTGCCACCAGCAGAGTTACCAGGGGGCGGAACGAGCAGTACTTC
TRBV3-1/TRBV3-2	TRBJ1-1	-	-	CASSQDIGASEAFF	TGTGCCAGCAGCCAAGATATAGGGGCATCCGAAGCTTTCTTT
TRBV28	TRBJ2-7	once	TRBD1	CATQPYRGEYEQYF	TGTGCCACCCAACCGTACAGGGGGGAGTACGAGCAGTACTTC
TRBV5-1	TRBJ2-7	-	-	CASSLLRGEEQYF	TGCGCCAGCAGCTTGCTCAGGGGGGAAGAGCAGTACTTC
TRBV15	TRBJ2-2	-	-	CATSRGGPGELFF	TGTGCCACCAGCAGAGGAGGGCCCGGGGAGCTGTTTTTT
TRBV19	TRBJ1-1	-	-	CASSIPSEAFF	TGTGCCAGTAGTATCCCCTCTGAAGCTTTCTTT
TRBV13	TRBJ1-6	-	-	CASSLLGGSPLHF	TGTGCCAGCAGCTTACTAGGCGGTTCACCCCTCCACTTT
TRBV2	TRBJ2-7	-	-	CASSRDGGYEQYF	TGTGCCAGCAGTAGGGACGGGGGCTACGAGCAGTACTTC
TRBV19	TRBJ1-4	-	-	CASSKTAGIEKLFF	TGTGCCAGTAGTAAGACAGCGGGTATTGAAAAACTGTTTTTT
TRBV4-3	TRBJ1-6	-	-	CASSQLEGQGNSPLHF	TGCGCCAGCAGCCAGTTGGAAGGACAAGGGAATTCACCCCTCCACTTT
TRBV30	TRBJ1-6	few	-	CAWSDRNSPLHF	TGTGCCTGGTCGGACAGAAATTCACCCCTCCACTTT
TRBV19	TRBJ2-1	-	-	CASSRLVYNEQFF	TGTGCCAGTAGTAGACTAGTTTACAATGAGCAGTTCTTC
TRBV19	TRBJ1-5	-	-	CASSIRRGTRPQHF	TGTGCCAGTAGTATACGTCGGGGGACGAGGCCCCAGCATTTT
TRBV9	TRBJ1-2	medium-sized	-	CASSPSSDGYTF	TGTGCCAGCAGCCCGAGTTCCGATGGCTACACCTTC
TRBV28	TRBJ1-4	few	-	CASSLEPIATNEKLFF	TGTGCCAGCAGTTTAGAGCCCATAGCAACTAATGAAAAACTGTTTTTT
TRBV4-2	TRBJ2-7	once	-	CASSQEGREEQYF	TGTGCCAGCAGCCAAGAGGGGCGCGAGGAGCAGTACTTC
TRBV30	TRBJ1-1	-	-	CAWSVLPPRNTEAFF	TGTGCCTGGAGTGTACTTCCGCCTAGGAACACTGAAGCTTTCTTT
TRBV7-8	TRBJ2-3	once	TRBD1	CASSVQGQGFDEDTQYF	TGTGCCAGCAGCGTCCAGGGACAGGGTTTCGACGAAGATACGCAGTATTTT
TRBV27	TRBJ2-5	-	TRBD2	CASSPSLAGVVETQYF	TGTGCCAGCAGTCCCTCGCTAGCGGGGGTCGTAGAGACCCAGTACTTC